This T cell receptor beta chain was profiled in a study of healthy donors' naive CD4 and CD8 T cells. Per the germline V gene, CDR1 is LNHDA and CDR2 is SQIVND (reference sequence). The CDR3 runs to 17 residues. V was cut by 5 bases and J by 5 bases, with 24 bases left in between. A linear amplification protocol produced the TCR libraries from around 500 ng of total RNA. TCRdb redid the calling of the reads with MiXCR, one entry per CDR3 protein. The data contain roughly 200,000 distinct CDR3 sequences, 65% to 75% of them singletons. The chain couples TRBV19 to TRBJ2-5; perhaps TRBD1 as D (6 bases). Sequenced input: naive CD4+ and CD8+ T cells sorted from blood, pooled from several donors. This TCR came from a pool of human donors in good health; the sample pools cells from several healthy donors. As DNA, the CDR3 is TGTGCCAGTAGTCCCGGCCCGCGGACAGCCCCCCGGGAGACCCAGTACTTC. It translates to CASSPGPRTAPRETQYF.